Below are 25 T cell receptor beta chains sequenced from a single sample in a study of shared clonotypes between healthy human individuals. Data came from immunoSEQ multiplex PCR; TCRdb stores just in-frame clones and leaves some out. The data hold 2 million to 2.5 million clones, with about 90% observed a single time. The sequencing sample was made of naive CD4+ T cells from PBMCs. Specified subset: CD45RA+ positively selected. Receptor source: a young man in good health. Some clones in this sample may be carry-over from other donors' samples.

V gene TRBV10-3 combines with J gene TRBJ2-7; 10 bases line up with TRBD1. Germline values: CDR1 ENHRY, CDR2 SYGVKD. J gave up 0 bases and V 6 bases, and 5 bases lay outside the gene matches. The CDR3 extends over 15 amino acids. The CDR3 bases are TGTGCCATCAGCCCCGGGACAGGGGTCTCCTACGAGCAGTACTTC. Translation gives CAISPGTGVSYEQYF.

This clone was seen just once. The V and J genes are TRBV21-1 and TRBJ2-5; the table assigns TRBD2, which was not confirmed against the DNA. TRBV21-1 is flagged as a pseudogene. The CDR3 has 15 amino acids. The CDR3 loop reads CASSKVGREVETQYF. In DNA form, the CDR3 reads TGTGCCAGCAGCAAAGTGGGCAGGGAGGTGGAGACCCAGTACTTC.

The chain joins TRBV29-1 to TRBJ1-1; 10 bases agree with TRBD1. This CDR3 region has 17 residues. V shed 5 bases and J 4 bases; nucleotides not matched to a gene: 16. Per germline, CDR1 SQVTM and CDR2 ANQGSEA. CDR3 coding DNA: TGCAGCGTTCTTCGGGACAGGGGAGACTTCTTCGGCACTGAAGCTTTCTTT. The encoded protein is CSVLRDRGDFFGTEAFF.

The CDR3 protein is CASSLQAGVADTQYF. In nucleotides, the CDR3 is TGTGCCAGCAGTTTGCAAGCGGGAGTGGCAGATACGCAGTATTTT. The rearrangement links TRBV28 to TRBJ2-3; 8 bases fit TRBD2. The germline V gene has CDR1 MDHEN and CDR2 SYDVKM. J lost 4 bases, V lost 3 bases, and 6 bases had no gene match. The length of the CDR3 is 15 residues.

This clone came up once. Germline is not matched at one junction end, which may reflect a read error. The chain links TRBV9 to TRBJ1-2; 12 bases agree with TRBD1. Looked up from germline, CDR1 is SGDLS and CDR2 is YYNGEE. The CDR3 length is 17 residues. The chain's CDR3 is CASSPRDRGQLGLGYAF. DNA of the CDR3: TGTGCCAGCAGCCCCCGGGACAGGGGGCAGTTGGGGTTAGGCTACGCCTTC.

This rearrangement joins TRBV28 to TRBJ1-1; possible D gene TRBD1, 5 bases. Trimming shortened V by 7 bases and J by 1 base, and 16 bases separated the two germline ends. Germline V lookup: CDR1 MDHEN, CDR2 SYDVKM. The CDR3 spans 15 residues. In DNA, the CDR3 is TGTGCCAGCATCCCCGCGGGGCCGGGGAACACTGAAGCTTTCTTT. Translation gives CASIPAGPGNTEAFF.

The chain has TRBV5-6 and TRBJ2-3; 7 nucleotides line up with TRBD2. This CDR3 contains 15 residues. Germline values: CDR1 SGHDT, CDR2 YYEEEE. J gave up 1 base and V 2 bases, and 4 bases lay outside the gene matches. CDR3: CASSLRLAGTDTQYF. DNA of the CDR3: TGTGCCAGCAGCTTAAGACTAGCAGGCACAGATACGCAGTATTTT.

The DNA of the CDR3 is TGTGCCAGCAGACGACCAGGGGGCGGGAATGAAAAACTGTTTTTT. It encodes CASRRPGGGNEKLFF. This chain uses TRBV28 with TRBJ1-4; 8 nucleotides agree with TRBD1. The CDR3 totals 15 residues. With V trimmed by 6 bases and J by 5 bases, 8 bases remained unmatched. Germline lookup yields CDR1 MDHEN and CDR2 SYDVKM.

A remark on this clone: The sample has other DNA sequences that encode this CDR3 too. The CDR3 DNA reads TGTGCCTGGAGTGTAAGTCGGAATGAGCAGTTCTTC. Its translation: CAWSVSRNEQFF. The chain is built from TRBV30 and TRBJ2-1; D is undetermined. The CDR3 runs to 12 residues. The V gene lost 0 bases and the J gene lost 7 bases, with 7 bases spanning the gap. Looked up from germline, CDR1 is GTSNPN and CDR2 is SVGIG (reference sequence).

The genes are TRBV4-3 and TRBJ1-1; D is unclear. V shed 0 bases and J shed 10 bases, with 18 bases lying between them. Germline V gives CDR1 LGHNA, CDR2 YSLEER. The length of the CDR3 is 15 residues. The CDR3 sequence is CASSQDWVRIIGAFF. The CDR3 DNA is TGCGCCAGCAGCCAAGATTGGGTGCGGATAATCGGAGCTTTCTTT.

This chain joins TRBV7-9 and TRBJ1-1, with 7 bases matching TRBD1. The trim removed 5 bases at V and 1 base at J, leaving 7 bases unmatched. Looked up from germline, CDR1 is SEHNR and CDR2 is FQNEAQ (reference sequence). The CDR3 loop spans 15 amino acids. CDR3 in DNA: TGTGCCAGCAGCCTTTACAGGGGCTGGAACACTGAAGCTTTCTTT. Its protein product is CASSLYRGWNTEAFF.

In its sample, this clone was seen once. This chain uses TRBV5-1 with TRBJ2-3; perhaps TRBD2 as D (5 bases). Germline CDR1 and CDR2: SGHRS and YFSETQ. The CDR3 is 15 amino acids. V was cut by 4 bases and J by 1 base, with 13 bases left in between. This CDR3 reads CASSLRQAGTDTQYF. CDR3 bases: TGCGCCAGCAGCCTCAGGCAAGCGGGCACAGATACGCAGTATTTT.

The J gene is TRBJ2-7, the V gene TRBV5-1, with 15 nucleotides matching TRBD2. The CDR3 totals 18 residues. After removal of 3 bases from V and 2 bases from J, the junction contained 9 bases not matched to a gene. Looked up from germline, CDR1 is SGHRS and CDR2 is YFSETQ. CDR3 region: CASSWGTSGRNWAYEQYF. In DNA, the CDR3 is TGCGCCAGCAGCTGGGGGACTAGCGGGAGGAACTGGGCCTACGAGCAGTACTTC.

Note on this clone: Additional DNA sequences in this sample encode the identical CDR3. The chain has TRBV28 and TRBJ1-2; D is ambiguous. The V and J ends lost 6 bases and 1 base respectively, with 6 bases between them. The germline gives CDR1 MDHEN, CDR2 SYDVKM. This CDR3 contains 12 residues. The CDR3 DNA is TGTGCCAGCAGCCGTCTTAACTATGGCTACACCTTC. It yields the protein CASSRLNYGYTF.

The V call is TRBV5-1, the J call TRBJ2-7; D gene uncertain. The CDR3 extends over 14 amino acids. CDR1 and CDR2 from the germline V gene are SGHRS and YFSETQ. Trimming stripped 0 bases from V and 5 bases from J, with 12 bases between. CDR3 coding DNA: TGCGCCAGCAGCTTGGACCCCTTCACGGACGAGCAGTACTTC. Translated, it gives CASSLDPFTDEQYF.

The V gene is TRBV11-1, the J gene TRBJ2-3, with 8 bases fitting TRBD2. The germline CDR1 and CDR2 sequences are SGHAT and FQDESV (reference sequence). The CDR3 runs to 17 residues. J lost 1 base, V lost 1 base, and 7 bases had no gene match. Written as DNA, the CDR3 is TGTGCCAGCAGCTTAGGGAGACTAGCGTACCGCACAGATACGCAGTATTTT. This sequence encodes CASSLGRLAYRTDTQYF.

The V call is TRBV15, the J call TRBJ2-1; 13 bases align to TRBD2. Germline CDR1 is LNHNV and CDR2 is YYDKDF (reference sequence). The CDR3 spans 16 residues. After removal of 4 bases from V and 4 bases from J, the junction contained 4 bases not matched to a gene. The CDR3 spells CATSKGLAGRYNEQFF. In nucleotides, the CDR3 is TGTGCCACCAGCAAGGGACTAGCGGGAAGGTACAATGAGCAGTTCTTC.

This chain connects TRBV7-2 to TRBJ2-3; no definite D call. Trimming stripped 6 bases from V and 4 bases from J, with 8 bases between. CDR1 is SGHTA, CDR2 FQGNSA, per germline. The CDR3 extends over 12 amino acids. CDR3: CASRRASDTQYF. CDR3 in DNA: TGTGCCAGCAGGCGTGCATCAGATACGCAGTATTTT.

The chain combines TRBV29-1 with TRBJ2-3; a weak D match, TRBD2 (5 bases). The CDR3 consists of 13 residues. Per the germline V gene, CDR1 is SQVTM and CDR2 is ANQGSEA. Trimming cost V 7 bases and J 2 bases, with 13 bases left between them. In DNA form, the CDR3 reads TGCAGCGCCAAAGGACTCTACACAGATACGCAGTATTTT. Its protein is CSAKGLYTDTQYF.

The CDR3 DNA reads as TGTGCCAGCAGCTTAGATCGGGAAGGAGAGACCCAGTACTTC. As protein: CASSLDREGETQYF. The chain has TRBV11-3 and TRBJ2-5; tentatively, D is TRBD2 (5 bases). Trimming took 0 bases from V and 4 from J, leaving 9 bases between them. CDR1 SGHNT and CDR2 YENEEA come from the germline V gene. The CDR3 sequence is 14 residues long.

The V and J genes are TRBV4-1 and TRBJ1-4; 10 bases line up with TRBD1. Per germline, CDR1 MGHRA and CDR2 YSYEKL. The ends lost 4 bases at V and 7 bases at J; junction bases unmatched: 9. The CDR3 extends over 16 amino acids. CDR3 coding DNA: TGCGCCAGCAGCCCTTTGGCGGGACAGGGGTCTGAAAAACTGTTTTTT. Translating gives CASSPLAGQGSEKLFF.

The chain links TRBV4-2 to TRBJ2-3, with TRBD2 identical over 7 bases. Germline V CDR1 and CDR2: LGHNA, YNFKEQ. Trimming took 4 bases from V and 8 from J; bases not matched to a gene: 9. The CDR3 runs to 14 residues. CDR3 region: CASSLRLWEGTQYF. Written as DNA, the CDR3 is TGTGCCAGCAGCCTTAGACTTTGGGAGGGTACGCAGTATTTT.

The J gene is TRBJ2-7, the V gene TRBV28; TRBD1 agrees at 7 bases. This CDR3 region has 14 residues. Germline CDR1 and CDR2: MDHEN and SYDVKM. V gave up 2 bases and J gave up 3 bases; unmatched junction bases: 4. The DNA for the CDR3 is TGTGCCAGCAGTTTACCTCGGGACAGCTACGAGCAGTACTTC. This translates into CASSLPRDSYEQYF.

About this clone: Different DNA sequences within this sample yield the same CDR3. The chain links TRBV5-1 to TRBJ1-1; D perhaps matches TRBD1 (5 bases). The V end was cut by 5 bases, the J end by 0 bases, with 8 bases between. Germline assignment: CDR1 SGHRS and CDR2 YFSETQ. CDR3 length equals 13 residues. The CDR3 reads CASSQGMNTEAFF. In nucleotides, the CDR3 is TGCGCCAGCAGTCAGGGAATGAACACTGAAGCTTTCTTT.

This sequence joins TRBV5-4 and TRBJ1-2, with TRBD1 matching 9 bases. This CDR3 region has 15 residues. V gave up 0 bases and J gave up 5 bases; unmatched junction bases: 5. Germline CDR1 SGHNT, CDR2 YYREEE (reference sequence). The CDR3 region is CASSLATGGRYGYTF. The CDR3 DNA is TGTGCCAGCAGCTTGGCCACAGGGGGCAGGTATGGCTACACCTTC.